The 7 T cell receptor beta chains below all came from one sample that was sequenced in a study of Graves' ophthalmopathy and Graves' hyperthyroidism. Amplified TCR beta CDR3 regions were obtained using RNA transcripts as template. Scientists carried out first-round RT-PCR using HTBI primers and then a second-round multiplex PCR. TCRdb ran MiXCR on the multiplex PCR reads and lists one entry per CDR3 protein. Here the sample spans 500,000 to 800,000 distinct CDR3 sequences, about 41% being singletons. Sample: peripheral blood. The receptors shown here come from an adult man with Graves' ophthalmopathy.

This clonotype has a handful of counts. This rearrangement joins TRBV7-2 to TRBJ1-5; TRBD1 matches 8 bases. V lost 5 bases and J lost 0; bases outside the gene matches: 9. Looked up from germline, CDR1 is SGHTA and CDR2 is FQGNSA. The CDR3 is 17 residues long. As DNA, the CDR3 is TGTGCCAGCAGCCGAGACAGGGGTGAATATAGCAATCAGCCCCAGCATTTT. Translation gives CASSRDRGEYSNQPQHF.

This clonotype was counted a few times. Relative to the germline gene, one junction end is altered; a read error may explain this. V is TRBV10-3 and J is TRBJ2-7; 8 bases match TRBD1. Germline V CDR1 and CDR2: ENHRY, SYGVKD. The CDR3 spans 15 residues. CDR3 DNA: TGTGCCAGCAGTTACCGGACAGGGTTCTACTACGAGCAGTACTTC. As protein: CASSYRTGFYYEQYF.

The rearrangement joins TRBV20-1 to TRBJ2-7, with 7 positions matching TRBD1. CDR3 length: 15 residues. Germline assignment: CDR1 DFQATT and CDR2 SNEGSKA (reference sequence). The trim removed 2 bases at V and 5 bases at J, leaving 12 bases unmatched. This CDR3 is CSARPRGQISHEQYF. The CDR3 DNA reads as TGCAGTGCTAGACCCCGGGGACAGATATCCCACGAGCAGTACTTC.

At least ten counts were recorded for this clonotype. The V call is TRBV10-3, the J call TRBJ1-6, with a tentative D call TRBD1 (6 bases). The CDR3 is 15 residues long. Germline V gene data show CDR1 as ENHRY and CDR2 as SYGVKD. V lost 3 bases, J lost 7 bases, and 13 bases lay in between. CDR3 bases: TGTGCCATCAGTGATGGGGGGGCTGGGAATTCACCCCTCCACTTT. Amino acid sequence: CAISDGGAGNSPLHF.

The chain uses TRBV29-1 and TRBJ1-6; TRBD1 is a possible D gene (5 bases). V was pared by 3 bases and J by 17 bases, with 14 bases between. The CDR3 consists of 11 residues. The germline gives CDR1 SQVTM, CDR2 ANQGSEA. This CDR3 is CSVENRRKVHF. As DNA, the CDR3 is TGCAGCGTTGAGAACAGGAGGAAGGTCCACTTT.

This clonotype showed up just a few times. This sequence joins TRBV12-5 and TRBJ2-7, with D uncertain. The CDR3 has 12 residues. The V end lost 4 bases, the J end lost 6 bases, and 10 bases lay between the germline ends. CDR1 is LGHNT and CDR2 is FRNRAP in the germline V gene. This CDR3 reads CASGSRTPEQYF. CDR3 DNA sequence: TGTGCTAGTGGTTCCAGGACGCCCGAGCAGTACTTC.

The chain's CDR3 is CASSPPDRDEQYF. As DNA, the CDR3 is TGTGCCAGCAGCCCCCCGGACAGGGACGAGCAGTACTTC. The chain links TRBV9 to TRBJ2-7; 8 bases are shared with TRBD1. Germline V gene lookup returns CDR1 SGDLS and CDR2 YYNGEE. The CDR3 extends over 13 amino acids. V shed 4 bases, J shed 5 bases, and the junction held 5 bases outside the gene matches.